The present TCR beta chain was sequenced within a study of metastatic and nonmetastatic thyroid tumors. For the study at large: The study looked at repertoires side by side in blood and in tumor or nodule tissue from malignant and benign thyroid patients.

Among the patients, none had received any treatment before thyroid surgery. Overall study results and limits: Malignant thyroid tumors reportedly had TCR beta diversity that was significantly higher than in benign nodules, in blood and tumor.

In regard to this clone: What it binds is not known.

Per the original data handling: The study took CDR3 differences across clinicopathological groups and made a distant-metastasis classifier for papillary thyroid cancer from them. TCRdb re-analyzed the PCR reads using MiXCR. TCRdb's processing, not the study's, gives the V and J calls here. The sample holds 34,000 or so clones, 35% seen once. The material sequenced was tumor tissue. The receptor comes from a female donor with papillary thyroid cancer or a benign thyroid nodule (not recorded which). Some clones in this sample may be carry-over from other donors' samples.

The CDR3 here is CASSDQGGGELFF. The CDR3, as DNA: TGTGCCAGTAGTGACCAGGGAGGCGGGGAGCTGTTTTTT. The chain is built from TRBV19 and TRBJ2-2; a weak D match, TRBD2 (6 bases). CDR3 size: 13 residues. With 5 bases removed from V and 7 bases from J, the gap between germline ends came to 11 bases. Germline assignment: CDR1 LNHDA and CDR2 SQIVND (reference sequence).